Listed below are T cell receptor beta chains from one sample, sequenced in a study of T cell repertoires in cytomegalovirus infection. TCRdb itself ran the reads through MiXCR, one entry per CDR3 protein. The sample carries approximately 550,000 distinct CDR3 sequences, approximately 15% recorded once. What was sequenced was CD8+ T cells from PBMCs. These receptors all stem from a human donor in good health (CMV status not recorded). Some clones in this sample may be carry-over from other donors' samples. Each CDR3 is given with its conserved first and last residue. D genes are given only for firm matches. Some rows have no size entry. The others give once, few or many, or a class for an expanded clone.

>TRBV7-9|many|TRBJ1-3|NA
TGTGCCAGCCTGTACCGGGACTCGGCCTCTGGAAACACCATATATTTT
CASLYRDSASGNTIYF
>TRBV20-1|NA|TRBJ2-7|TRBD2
TGCAGTGCTAGGCTAGCGGGGCCCTACGAGCAGTACTTC
CSARLAGPYEQYF
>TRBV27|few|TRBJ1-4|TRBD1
TGTGCCAGCAGCCCAGCGGGACAGGGGGGAGAAAAACTGTTTTTT
CASSPAGQGGEKLFF
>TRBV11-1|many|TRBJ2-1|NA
TGTGCCAGCAGCATTCAGGGTTACAATGAGCAGTTCTTC
CASSIQGYNEQFF
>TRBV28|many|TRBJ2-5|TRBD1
TGTGCCAGCGGTAACCTGGGACAGGGGCTTCGAGAGACCCAGTACTTC
CASGNLGQGLRETQYF
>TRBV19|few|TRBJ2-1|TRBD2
TGTGCCAGTAGTATAGGGCCCCCAACTAGCGGGGCATACAATGAGCAGTTCTTC
CASSIGPPTSGAYNEQFF
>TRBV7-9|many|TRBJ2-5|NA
TGTGCCAGCAGCTTCGAACGGGGGGAGACCCAGTACTTC
CASSFERGETQYF
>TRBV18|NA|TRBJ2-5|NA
TGTGCCAGCTCACCACAAGGCGGGGTGGAGACCCAGTACTTC
CASSPQGGVETQYF
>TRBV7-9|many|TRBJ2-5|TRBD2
TGTGCCAGCAGCTTAGAACTAGCGGGAAGTGAGACCCAGTACTTC
CASSLELAGSETQYF
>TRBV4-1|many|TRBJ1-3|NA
TGCGCCAGCAGCCAAGATGGAGGGACGGTATTCTCTGGAAACACCATATATTTT
CASSQDGGTVFSGNTIYF
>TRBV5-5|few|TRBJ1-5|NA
TGTGCCAGCAGCATTGAGGGGGGAAATCAGCCCCAGCATTTT
CASSIEGGNQPQHF
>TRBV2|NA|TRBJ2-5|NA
TGTGCCAGCAGTGACTCCGGGACATTCTTACAAGAGACCCAGTACTTC
CASSDSGTFLQETQYF
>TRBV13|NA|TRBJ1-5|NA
TGTGCCAGCAGCTTCGGGGTTGTCCAGCCCCAGCATTTT
CASSFGVVQPQHF
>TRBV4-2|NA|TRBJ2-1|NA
TGTGCCAGCAGCCAAGCCCCAGGGACGGGCAATGAGCAGTTCTTC
CASSQAPGTGNEQFF
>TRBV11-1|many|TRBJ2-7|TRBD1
TGTGCCAGCAGCTTAAGGGACAGGACTACCTACGAGCAGTACTTC
CASSLRDRTTYEQYF
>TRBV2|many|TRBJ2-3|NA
TGTGCCACCAATGCACGGGTCACAGATACGCAGTATTTT
CATNARVTDTQYF
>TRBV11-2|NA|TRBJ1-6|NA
TGTGCCAGCAGCTCTTATCCAGGGAGGGCCCTCCACTTT
CASSSYPGRALHF
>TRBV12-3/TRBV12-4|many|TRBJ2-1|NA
TGTGCCAGCAGCCCCGGGACGGGATCGGGTGAGCAGTTCTTC
CASSPGTGSGEQFF
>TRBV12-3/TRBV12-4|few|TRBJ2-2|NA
TGTGCCAGCAGTCCGGACTCCAGGGAGCTGTTTTTT
CASSPDSRELFF
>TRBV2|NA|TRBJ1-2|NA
TGTGCCAGCAGTGAAAATATCGGGAAACCCAGCTATGGCTACACCTTC
CASSENIGKPSYGYTF
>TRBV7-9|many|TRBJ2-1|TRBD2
TGTGCCAGCACCCCCTCGACTAGCATGGATGAGCAGTTCTTC
CASTPSTSMDEQFF
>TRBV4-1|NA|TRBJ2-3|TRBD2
TGCGCCAGCAGCCAAGATTCAGGGCGGGAGACAGATACGCAGTATTTT
CASSQDSGRETDTQYF
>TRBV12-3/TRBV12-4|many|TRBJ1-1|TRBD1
TGTGCCAGCACTCTTTCCGGGACAGTAAACACTGAAGCTTTCTTT
CASTLSGTVNTEAFF
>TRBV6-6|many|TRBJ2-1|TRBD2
TGTGCCAGCATTAGTACGGGAGGATACAATGAGCAGTTCTTC
CASISTGGYNEQFF
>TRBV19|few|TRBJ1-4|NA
TGTGCCAGTAGCGGCGAAACAGGGTCCCACGATGAAAAACTGTTTTTT
CASSGETGSHDEKLFF
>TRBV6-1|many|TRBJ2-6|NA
TGTGCCAGCAGTGACCGGACAGTGGACTCTGGGGCCAACGTCCTGACTTTC
CASSDRTVDSGANVLTF
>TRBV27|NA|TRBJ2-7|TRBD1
TGTGCCAGCGGACCGGGACAGGGTCCCGAGGAGCAGTACTTC
CASGPGQGPEEQYF
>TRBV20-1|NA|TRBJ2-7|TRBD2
TGCAGTGCTAGAGATAGGGGACTAGCGGTGTTAGGCGAGCAGTACTTC
CSARDRGLAVLGEQYF
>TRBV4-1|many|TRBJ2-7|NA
TGCGCCAGCAGCCAAGGAGGTGCCTACGAGCAGTACTTC
CASSQGGAYEQYF
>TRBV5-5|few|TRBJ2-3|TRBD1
TGTGCCAGCAGCAGAACAGGGGGAGATACGCAGTATTTT
CASSRTGGDTQYF
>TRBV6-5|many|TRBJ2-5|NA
TGTGCCAGCACCCCAAGGGGGGGGGCGATACAAGAGACCCAGTACTTC
CASTPRGGAIQETQYF
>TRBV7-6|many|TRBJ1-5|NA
TGTGCCAGCAGCGCAAGTACAGGGTTCTACAGCAATCAGCCCCAGCATTTT
CASSASTGFYSNQPQHF
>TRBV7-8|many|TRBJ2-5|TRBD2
TGTGCCAGCTCCCCTACCCTAGCGGGAGAAGAGACCCAGTACTTC
CASSPTLAGEETQYF
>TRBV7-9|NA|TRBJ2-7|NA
TGTGCCAGCAGAAAAAGGGTGGGTTACGAGCAGTACTTC
CASRKRVGYEQYF
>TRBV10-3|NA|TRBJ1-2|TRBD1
TGTGCCATCAGTGAAGGGACAGTAAAAGGCTACACCTTC
CAISEGTVKGYTF
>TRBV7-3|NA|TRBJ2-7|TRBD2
TGTGCCAGCAGCTTATACTCTAGCGGGAGCTCCTACGAGCAGTACTTC
CASSLYSSGSSYEQYF
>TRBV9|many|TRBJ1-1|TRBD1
TGTGCCAGCAGCGTAGGCGCAGGGGGTAGAACTGAAGCTTTCTTT
CASSVGAGGRTEAFF
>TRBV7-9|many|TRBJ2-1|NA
TGTGCCAGCAGCCTACACACACGCTCCTACAATGAGCAGTTCTTC
CASSLHTRSYNEQFF
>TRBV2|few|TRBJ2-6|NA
TGTGCCAGCAGTGATCCTGGGGCGGGACCCAACGTCCTGACTTTC
CASSDPGAGPNVLTF
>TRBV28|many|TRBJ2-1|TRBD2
TGTGCCAGCAGTTTCAGCGGGAAAGGTGAGCAGTTCTTC
CASSFSGKGEQFF
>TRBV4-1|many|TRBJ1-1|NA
TGCGCCAGCAGCCAACAGGGTATGAACACTGAAGCTTTCTTT
CASSQQGMNTEAFF
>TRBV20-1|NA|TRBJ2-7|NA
TGCAGTGCTAGAGATCTCGCGAGGCAGGGGCTTTCCTACGAGCAGTACTTC
CSARDLARQGLSYEQYF
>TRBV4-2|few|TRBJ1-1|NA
TGTGCCAGCAGCCAAGGCGTAGACAGAGGCAACACTGAAGCTTTCTTT
CASSQGVDRGNTEAFF
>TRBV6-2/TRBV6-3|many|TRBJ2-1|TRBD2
TGTGCCAGCAGCCCCTTCACATCGGGAGGTCCCTACAATGAGCAGTTCTTC
CASSPFTSGGPYNEQFF
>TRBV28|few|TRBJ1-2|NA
TGTGCCAGCAGTTTATATGCCCAGGACCTTAACTATGGCTACACCTTC
CASSLYAQDLNYGYTF
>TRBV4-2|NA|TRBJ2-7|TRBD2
TGTGCCAGCAGCCAAGAGGGCCTAGCGGCGTACGAGCAGTACTTC
CASSQEGLAAYEQYF
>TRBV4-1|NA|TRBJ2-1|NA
TGTGCCAGTTTGGACCGGGCGGGGACCAATGAGCAGTTCTTC
CASLDRAGTNEQFF
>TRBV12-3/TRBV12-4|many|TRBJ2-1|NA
TGTGCCAGCAGCTCTAGACGGGACCCTCACCCCAACTACAATGAGCAGTTCTTC
CASSSRRDPHPNYNEQFF
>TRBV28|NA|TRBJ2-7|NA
TGTGCCAGCAGTACTGCGCTAGGTGAGGGCTACGAGCAGTACTTC
CASSTALGEGYEQYF
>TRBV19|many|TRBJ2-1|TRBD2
TGTGCCAGTTCGGCGGCTAGCGGGAGGCGTGGGGGCTCCTACAATGAGCAGTTCTTC
CASSAASGRRGGSYNEQFF
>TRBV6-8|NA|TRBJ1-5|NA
TGTGCCAGCAGTCAATACCTTAATCAGCCCCAGCATTTT
CASSQYLNQPQHF